A selection of T cell receptor beta chains follows, all from one sample in a study of T-cell reconstitution after alpha-beta-depleted transplantation in children. MiXCR, run by TCRdb on the PCR reads, gives a single entry per CDR3 protein. The table records hundreds of thousands of distinct CDR3 sequences, about an eighth of them present only once. The source material was PBMCs from the stem cell graft donor, sampled from the stem cell graft. Source of these receptors: a human donor who donated a stem cell graft to a child with combined immunodeficiency. CDR3s include the opening cysteine and the closing phenylalanine or tryptophan. Fields, in order: clone size, D gene, J gene, V gene, CDR3 DNA, CDR3 protein. D genes are given only for firm matches. Some rows mark clone size as missing; the rest say once, few, many or name a class of expanded clone.

few	.	TRBJ2-5	TRBV6-5	TGTGCCAGCAGTTACTGGGGAATGATGTACCAAGAGACCCAGTACTTC	CASSYWGMMYQETQYF
.	.	TRBJ1-5	TRBV9	TGTGCCAGCAGCGTAGTTGCAGACAATCAGCCCCAGCATTTT	CASSVVADNQPQHF
.	TRBD2	TRBJ2-3	TRBV11-1	TGTGCCAGCAGCTTACTCGCGGGAGTACTCACAGATACGCAGTATTTT	CASSLLAGVLTDTQYF
.	.	TRBJ1-5	TRBV7-9	TGTGCCAGCAGCTTAGGGGTGGCGGCAGGTGGGCAGCCCCAGCATTTT	CASSLGVAAGGQPQHF
many	.	TRBJ2-3	TRBV7-2	TGTGCCAGCAGACCGGGCGGTGGGGCAGATACGCAGTATTTT	CASRPGGGADTQYF
many	TRBD2	TRBJ2-3	TRBV25-1	TGTGCCAGCAGTGACCGGACTAGCGGGAGTCCAGATACGCAGTATTTT	CASSDRTSGSPDTQYF
few	.	TRBJ2-3	TRBV2	TGTGCCAGCAGTGAAGCGCTTTGGGCGGATCCAGATACGCAGTATTTT	CASSEALWADPDTQYF
many	.	TRBJ1-3	TRBV15	TGTGCCACCAGCAGAGATCGTAACAGCTACTCTGGAAACACCATATATTTT	CATSRDRNSYSGNTIYF
few	.	TRBJ2-1	TRBV15	TGTGCCACCAGCAGAGCCTATAGCATTAGGTACAATGAGCAGTTCTTC	CATSRAYSIRYNEQFF
few	TRBD2	TRBJ2-7	TRBV3-1	TGTGCCAGCAGCACTGGCGGGGGGGCCTACGAGCAGTACTTC	CASSTGGGAYEQYF
many	.	TRBJ2-7	TRBV9	TGTGCCAGCAGCCCGGGACACTTATCCTACGAGCAGTACTTC	CASSPGHLSYEQYF
.	.	TRBJ2-2	TRBV13	TGTGCCAGCAGCCTTACGGACGACTGGAACACCGGGGAGCTGTTTTTT	CASSLTDDWNTGELFF
.	.	TRBJ1-1	TRBV7-9	TGTGCCAGCAGCTTAGAGGTCAAAGCTTTCTTT	CASSLEVKAFF
few	.	TRBJ1-1	TRBV4-3	TGCGCCAGCAGCCTGACGAGGGTGAACACTGAAGCTTTCTTT	CASSLTRVNTEAFF
.	.	TRBJ2-7	TRBV7-2	TGTGCCAGCAGCCCCACTTCGCCCCCGAGCGAGCAGTACTTC	CASSPTSPPSEQYF
many	.	TRBJ2-1	TRBV7-2	TGTGCCAGCAGCTCCCTTTCTAATGTCTTGGAGAGCTCCTACAATGAGCAGTTCTTC	CASSSLSNVLESSYNEQFF
many	TRBD2	TRBJ2-1	TRBV20-1	TGCAGTGCTGGGAGGGCTAGCGGGGTATACAATGAGCAGTTCTTC	CSAGRASGVYNEQFF
many	TRBD2	TRBJ2-7	TRBV7-6	TGTGCCAGCAGCTTACGGGGGGGCCTTACCTACGAGCAGTACTTC	CASSLRGGLTYEQYF
few	TRBD1	TRBJ1-4	TRBV12-3/TRBV12-4	TGTGCCAGCAGTCCTACCGGGACAGGGGCGGAAAAACTGTTTTTT	CASSPTGTGAEKLFF
many	.	TRBJ2-1	TRBV7-9	TGTGCCAGCAGCGTCCAGAATTGGAATGAGCAGTTCTTC	CASSVQNWNEQFF
many	.	TRBJ2-7	TRBV7-2	TGTGCCAGCAGCTTAAGAGCCCAGAACTCCTACGAGCAGTACTTC	CASSLRAQNSYEQYF
many	.	TRBJ1-3	TRBV30	TGTGCCTGGACAGGGGACCCCTCTGGAAACACCATATATTTT	CAWTGDPSGNTIYF
.	.	TRBJ2-7	TRBV5-1	TGCGCCAGCAGCGGAGATACAGGGACTCTGCGGCAGTACTTC	CASSGDTGTLRQYF
.	.	TRBJ1-2	TRBV12-3/TRBV12-4	TGTGCCAGCAGTTTAGCCCGGGTTGGCTACACCTTC	CASSLARVGYTF
many	TRBD2	TRBJ2-3	TRBV20-1	TGCAGTGCACGTGACACTAGCGGACCCACAGATACGCAGTATTTT	CSARDTSGPTDTQYF
.	.	TRBJ2-3	TRBV21-1	TGTGCCAGCAGCAACACCCAACTTCAGGAACTAGCGGGGGGCCGGGGAGATACGCAGTATTTT	CASSNTQLQELAGGRGDTQYF
many	TRBD2	TRBJ2-3	TRBV12-3/TRBV12-4	TGTGCCAGCACCACGAGGGGGCTAGCGGGAACCGATACGCAGTATTTT	CASTTRGLAGTDTQYF
few	.	TRBJ2-7	TRBV9	TGTGCCAGCAGCGTAGGCTCCGGGACACCCTACGAGCAGTACTTC	CASSVGSGTPYEQYF
.	.	TRBJ1-5	TRBV29-1	TGCAGCGTTGTGAGACAGGTGGGGCCCAGAGATCCCCAGCATTTT	CSVVRQVGPRDPQHF
few	TRBD2	TRBJ2-3	TRBV28	TGTGCCAGCAGTTTTATGACGGGAGGGACGCAGTATTTT	CASSFMTGGTQYF
many	.	TRBJ1-2	TRBV27	TGTGCCAGCAGTTTCAGCGGGGGGTATGGCTACACCTTC	CASSFSGGYGYTF
few	.	TRBJ2-5	TRBV24-1	TGTGCCACCAGTGAATCAGGGGCCCAAGAGACCCAGTACTTC	CATSESGAQETQYF
.	.	TRBJ2-7	TRBV12-3/TRBV12-4	TGTGCCAGCAGTCCAGGTGATGAGCAGTACTTC	CASSPGDEQYF
.	.	TRBJ2-7	TRBV12-3/TRBV12-4	TGTGCCAGCAGTGGGGCTGCCGGGGGAACCTACGAGCAGTACTTC	CASSGAAGGTYEQYF